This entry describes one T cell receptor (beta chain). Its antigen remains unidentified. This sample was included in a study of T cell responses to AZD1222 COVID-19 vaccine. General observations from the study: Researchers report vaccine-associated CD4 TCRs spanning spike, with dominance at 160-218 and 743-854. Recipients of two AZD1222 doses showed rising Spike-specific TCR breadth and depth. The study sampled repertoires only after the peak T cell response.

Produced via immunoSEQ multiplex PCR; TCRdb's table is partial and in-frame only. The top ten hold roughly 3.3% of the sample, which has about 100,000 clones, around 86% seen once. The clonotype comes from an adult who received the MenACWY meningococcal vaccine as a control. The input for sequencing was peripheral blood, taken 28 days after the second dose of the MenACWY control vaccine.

The CDR3: CASSGGVGGGETSNQPQHF. DNA of the CDR3: TGTGCCAGCAGTGGAGGAGTCGGTGGGGGGGAAACGAGCAATCAGCCCCAGCATTTT. The chain recombines TRBV6-1 with TRBJ1-5; perhaps TRBD1 as D (5 bases). V lost 4 bases, J lost 1 base, and 23 bases lay in between. Per germline, CDR1 MNHNS and CDR2 SASEGT. The CDR3 spans 19 residues.